The 31 T cell receptor beta chains in this list originate from one sample, sequenced in a study of vaccination effects on CD4 cells after COVID-19. Profiled with immunoSEQ multiplex PCR; TCRdb holds only in-frame clones, not every one. This sample yields approximately 26,000 clones, of which 77% are seen a single time; about a fifth belongs to the top ten. Their cognate antigens are unknown. After expansion with viral peptide pools in the ViraFEST assay, antigen-specific CD4+ T cells were sequenced. It was after approximately 11 days of culture that CD4+ T cells were isolated. Convalescent patients had PCR-confirmed SARS-CoV-2 infection between March and December 2020. The sequences come from CD4+ T cells from PBMCs cultured with HCoV-NL63 spike peptides, collected before COVID-19 vaccination. The receptors derive from a human donor who had a prior SARS-CoV-2 infection.

The J gene is TRBJ2-3, the V gene TRBV10-3; 7 nucleotides line up with TRBD1. J lost 3 bases, V lost 0 bases, and 0 bases had no gene match. CDR1 is ENHRY and CDR2 is SYGVKD in the germline V gene. This CDR3 comprises 14 residues. CDR3 sequence: CAISESTGTDTQYF. CDR3 bases: TGTGCCATCAGTGAGTCGACAGGGACAGATACGCAGTATTTT.

V gene TRBV20-1 combines with J gene TRBJ1-1, with D unclear. CDR1 DFQATT and CDR2 SNEGSKA come from the germline V gene (reference sequence). V shed 0 bases and J shed 11 bases, with 10 bases lying between them. This CDR3 has 11 residues. CDR3 region: CSARDPPGAFF. The CDR3 DNA follows: TGCAGTGCTAGAGATCCCCCGGGGGCTTTCTTT.

The chain combines TRBV7-9 with TRBJ1-1; D is unresolved. V was cut by 5 bases and J by 1 base, with 14 bases left in between. The CDR3 is 15 amino acids. The V gene's germline CDR1 is SEHNR and CDR2 FQNEAQ (reference sequence). Here the CDR3 DNA reads TGTGCCAGCAGCCCCCCCCGGGCTTCGAACACTGAAGCTTTCTTT. Translated, it gives CASSPPRASNTEAFF.

The rearrangement uses TRBV7-2 and TRBJ2-5; 12 positions agree with TRBD2. CDR1 is SGHTA, CDR2 FQGNSA, per germline. J lost 9 bases, V lost 3 bases, and 5 bases had no gene match. The CDR3 extends over 14 amino acids. The chain's CDR3 is CASSFFASGGAQYF. CDR3 nucleotide sequence: TGTGCCAGCAGCTTTTTTGCTAGCGGGGGGGCCCAGTACTTC. Drawing the rest from reference TRBV7-2 and TRBJ2-5, the complete variable domain is GAGVSQSPSNKVTEKGKDVELRCDPISGHTALYWYRQSLGQGLEFLIYFQGNSAPDKSGLPSDRFSAERTGGSVSTLTIQRTQQEDSAVYLCASSFFASGGAQYFGPGTRLLVL.

This chain uses TRBV30 with TRBJ2-3; TRBD2 agrees at 15 bases. CDR3 length: 16 amino acids. Germline CDR1 and CDR2: GTSNPN and SVGIG (reference sequence). V was clipped by 3 bases and J by 5 bases; unmatched bases: 6. CDR3 bases: TGTGCCTGGAGGGGGACTAGCGGGAGGTTAGGAGATACGCAGTATTTT. Protein sequence: CAWRGTSGRLGDTQYF.

This clone was seen a few times. The CDR3 reads CASSPRTGPPVNYGYTF. In DNA form, the CDR3 reads TGCGCCAGCAGCCCCCGGACAGGGCCGCCAGTAAATTATGGCTACACCTTC. The chain links TRBV4-1 to TRBJ1-2, with 8 bases lining up with TRBD1. CDR1 MGHRA and CDR2 YSYEKL come from the germline V gene. V dropped 4 bases and J dropped 5; count of bases not matched to a gene: 15. CDR3 length: 17 residues.

The CDR3: CATSGHGGTSGYNEQFF. The CDR3 region has the DNA TGTGCCACCAGTGGCCACGGGGGGACTAGCGGATACAATGAGCAGTTCTTC. The chain couples TRBV24-1 to TRBJ2-1; TRBD2 agrees at 11 bases. CDR3 length: 17 residues. J gave up 4 bases and V 5 bases, and 9 bases lay outside the gene matches. Germline-derived CDR1 and CDR2 are KGHDR and SFDVKD.

The rearrangement joins TRBV6-5 to TRBJ2-7; either TRBD1 or TRBD2 may supply D (5 bases each). The CDR3 is made up of 15 amino acids. In germline, CDR1 is MNHEY, CDR2 SVGAGI. V was pared by 4 bases and J by 0 bases, with 13 bases between. The CDR3, as DNA: TGTGCCAGCAGTTCCCAGGGACGTCTCTCCTACGAGCAGTACTTC. Translated, it gives CASSSQGRLSYEQYF.

CDR3 DNA sequence: TGTGCCAGCAGCTTAACAGGGGCCACTAAGGGGGGGGGTTTGATTAGTGAAAAACTGTTTTTT. Protein: CASSLTGATKGGGLISEKLFF. The gene calls are TRBV7-3 and TRBJ1-4, with TRBD1 as a possible D gene (6 bases). V lost 0 bases and J 7 bases, leaving 30 bases between the germline ends. The CDR3 has 21 amino acids. Germline V lookup: CDR1 SGHTA, CDR2 FQGTGA. Filled out from reference TRBV7-3 and TRBJ1-4, the complete variable domain reads GAGVSQTPSNKVTEKGKYVELRCDPISGHTALYWYRQSLGQGPEFLIYFQGTGAADDSGLPNDRFFAVRPEGSVSTLKIQRTERGDSAVYLCASSLTGATKGGGLISEKLFFGSGTQLSVL.

Points on this clone: Compared with germline, one end of the junction differs, possibly owing to a read error. V gene TRBV10-2 combines with J gene TRBJ1-2, with D perhaps TRBD1 (5 bases). Germline V gene lookup returns CDR1 WSHSY and CDR2 SAAADI. The length of the CDR3 is 12 residues. The CDR3 reads CASSERTRLTNF. The DNA for the CDR3 is TGCGCCAGCAGTGAAAGGACAAGACTTACAAACTTC.

The V call is TRBV2, the J call TRBJ2-1; 10 nucleotides match TRBD2. Germline V gene data show CDR1 as SNHLY and CDR2 as FYNNEI. The CDR3 extends over 18 amino acids. With V trimmed by 5 bases and J by 6 bases, 16 bases remained unmatched. CDR3 protein: CASSPGLADSFIFNEQFF. In nucleotides, the CDR3 is TGTGCCAGCAGTCCCGGACTAGCGGATTCATTTATTTTCAATGAGCAGTTCTTC.

Concerning this clone: At one end, the junction sequence differs from germline, possibly due to a read error. The chain employs TRBV7-7 and TRBJ2-1; D is possibly TRBD1 (5 bases). Germline V gene sequence: CDR1 SSHAT, CDR2 FNYEAQ (reference sequence). This CDR3 has 15 residues. In nucleotides, the CDR3 is TGTGCTAGCAGCCCAGGATTCGTCGGACAAAATGAGCAGTTCTTC. Its protein is CASSPGFVGQNEQFF.

This clone came up a few times. The chain employs TRBV4-1 and TRBJ1-2; the D gene is possibly TRBD1 (5 bases). CDR1 and CDR2 from the germline V gene are MGHRA and YSYEKL. The CDR3 consists of 14 residues. V was trimmed by 6 bases and J by 5 bases, leaving 16 bases between them. The CDR3 is CASSAPGHLYGYTF. CDR3 DNA sequence: TGCGCCAGCAGTGCGCCAGGACATCTATATGGCTACACCTTC.

This chain links TRBV5-1 with TRBJ1-1; no reliable D call. The V end lost 0 bases, the J end lost 0 bases, and 6 bases lay between the germline ends. Germline V gene lookup returns CDR1 SGHRS and CDR2 YFSETQ. The CDR3 is 14 residues long. The CDR3 DNA reads TGCGCCAGCAGCTTGGCCAATCTGAACACTGAAGCTTTCTTT. Translated: CASSLANLNTEAFF. Looking up the rest from reference TRBV5-1 and TRBJ1-1 gives the full variable domain: KAGVTQTPRYLIKTRGQQVTLSCSPISGHRSVSWYQQTPGQGLQFLFEYFSETQRNKGNFPGRFSGRQFSNSRSEMNVSTLELGDSALYLCASSLANLNTEAFFGQGTRLTVV.

The rearrangement links TRBV5-1 to TRBJ2-7; tentatively, D is TRBD1 (6 bases). CDR1 and CDR2 from the germline V gene are SGHRS and YFSETQ. The ends were cut back, 4 bases at V and 2 bases at J, with 13 bases in the middle. There are 14 residues in the CDR3. CDR3 residues: CASSKDRFTYEQYF. For the CDR3, the DNA is TGCGCCAGCAGCAAGGACAGATTTACCTACGAGCAGTACTTC.

J is TRBJ2-1 and V is TRBV5-1, with TRBD1 as a possible D gene (5 bases). V lost 6 bases and J lost 6, with 16 bases in between. Germline V lookup: CDR1 SGHRS, CDR2 YFSETQ. This CDR3 contains 14 residues. The CDR3 DNA sequence: TGCGCCAGCACTGACAGCGATTTCGGCAATGAGCAGTTCTTC. Protein product: CASTDSDFGNEQFF.

This chain uses TRBV18 with TRBJ2-1, with D perhaps being TRBD1 or TRBD2 (5 bases each). This CDR3 has 15 residues. From germline, CDR1 is KGHSH and CDR2 LQKENI. Trimming stripped 4 bases from V and 10 bases from J, with 20 bases between. The CDR3: CASSRGTRDVDEQFF. The CDR3, as DNA: TGTGCCAGCTCACGCGGCACCCGGGACGTAGACGAGCAGTTCTTC.

This chain uses TRBV7-9 with TRBJ1-2, with a weak D call TRBD1 (6 bases). This CDR3 contains 13 residues. The germline V gene encodes CDR1 SEHNR and CDR2 FQNEAQ (reference sequence). V lost 5 bases, J lost 7 bases, and 14 bases lay in between. CDR3 in amino acids: CASSLGGLGGYTF. CDR3 bases: TGTGCCAGCAGCCTCGGGGGCTTGGGTGGCTACACCTTC.

The chain combines TRBV7-2 with TRBJ2-7; D is ambiguous. Germline V lookup: CDR1 SGHTA, CDR2 FQGNSA. Trimming took off 6 bases at V and 4 bases at J, with 19 bases between the two ends. CDR3 size: 15 residues. The CDR3 sequence: CASSRETRAIYEQYF. For the CDR3, the DNA is TGTGCCAGCAGTCGCGAGACTCGCGCGATTTACGAGCAGTACTTC.

The chain uses TRBV5-8 and TRBJ2-3; TRBD1 might be the D (6 bases). Trimming stripped 4 bases from V and 2 bases from J, with 14 bases between. Germline V gene data show CDR1 as SGHTS and CDR2 as YDEGEE. The CDR3 covers 15 residues. The CDR3 reads CASSQTGQNTDTQYF. The DNA of the CDR3 is TGTGCCAGCAGCCAAACGGGACAAAACACAGATACGCAGTATTTT.

This chain joins TRBV5-1 and TRBJ2-7; D is possibly TRBD1 or TRBD2 (7 bases each). With 3 bases removed from V and 3 bases from J, the gap between germline ends came to 16 bases. CDR3 length: 15 residues. Germline CDR1 and CDR2: SGHRS and YFSETQ. The CDR3 region has the DNA TGCGCCAGCAGCTGGGGGGGAGGGACAGACTACGAGCAGTACTTC. Amino acid sequence: CASSWGGGTDYEQYF.

This clone was found once. The J gene is TRBJ2-7, the V gene TRBV14; TRBD2 matches at 8 bases. The germline gives CDR1 SGHDN, CDR2 FVKESK. The trim removed 2 bases at V and 7 bases at J, leaving 13 bases unmatched. The CDR3 has 16 amino acids. CDR3 in amino acids: CASSQSPGLGRFEQYF. The CDR3 DNA reads as TGTGCCAGCAGCCAATCCCCGGGACTAGGAAGATTTGAGCAGTACTTC.

V gene TRBV5-1 combines with J gene TRBJ2-1, with D possibly called TRBD1 or TRBD2 (5 bases each). V gave up 3 bases and J gave up 7 bases, with 17 bases separating them. CDR1 is SGHRS and CDR2 is YFSETQ in the germline V gene. This CDR3 has 15 amino acids. Here the CDR3 reads CASSSPGTDSNEQFF. The CDR3 nucleotides read TGCGCCAGCAGCTCGCCCGGGACGGACTCGAATGAGCAGTTCTTC.

J is TRBJ1-6 and V is TRBV5-1; TRBD1 might be the D (5 bases). The CDR3 is 16 residues long. Germline loops: CDR1 SGHRS, CDR2 YFSETQ. Trimming stripped 2 bases from V and 2 bases from J, with 11 bases between. The CDR3 loop reads CASSFQLGAYNSPLHF. The CDR3 DNA is TGCGCCAGCAGCTTTCAACTAGGGGCCTATAATTCACCCCTCCACTTT.

V usage is TRBV7-2 and J usage is TRBJ2-3; 9 positions agree with TRBD2. Germline trimming cut 3 bases from V and 5 bases from J; bases unmatched to any gene: 15. The CDR3 has 18 amino acids. Germline V CDR1 and CDR2: SGHTA, FQGNSA. CDR3 region: CASSFSPSGVAGGDTQYF. In DNA, the CDR3 is TGTGCCAGCAGCTTTTCTCCTAGCGGGGTGGCCGGGGGAGATACGCAGTATTTT.

The V and J genes are TRBV10-3 and TRBJ2-3; D uncertain. The CDR3 length is 14 residues. Germline CDR1 reads ENHRY; CDR2 reads SYGVKD. V was cut by 2 bases and J by 3 bases, with 9 bases left in between. CDR3 protein: CAISEVMVTDTQYF. The DNA for the CDR3 is TGTGCCATCAGTGAGGTTATGGTTACAGATACGCAGTATTTT.

The chain is built from TRBV6-2 or TRBV6-3 and TRBJ2-5; D is unresolved. Germline lookup yields CDR1 MNHEY and CDR2 SVGEGT. V was trimmed by 3 bases and J by 2 bases, leaving 10 bases between them. This CDR3 is 14 amino acids long. The CDR3 sequence: CASSYFSRQETQYF. In nucleotides, the CDR3 is TGTGCCAGCAGTTATTTTTCGAGACAAGAGACCCAGTACTTC.

CDR3 in DNA: TGTGCCAGCAGTCCGCTACGACAGGGGCCCTCCTACGAGCAGTACTTC. As protein: CASSPLRQGPSYEQYF. The gene calls are TRBV27 and TRBJ2-7, with 8 bases that match TRBD1. CDR3 length equals 16 residues. The ends lost 5 bases at V and 0 bases at J; junction bases unmatched: 9. CDR1 is MNHEY, CDR2 SMNVEV, per germline (reference sequence).

This chain links TRBV30 with TRBJ2-3; D may be TRBD2 (7 bases). The CDR3 is made up of 15 amino acids. Trimming cost V 4 bases and J 9 bases, with 23 bases left between them. Per the germline V gene, CDR1 is GTSNPN and CDR2 is SVGIG (reference sequence). The CDR3, as DNA: TGTGCCTGGACCCGCCCGATGCCGGGGAGGGGGACGCAGTATTTT. Residues: CAWTRPMPGRGTQYF.

V usage is TRBV7-2 and J usage is TRBJ2-3; the match to TRBD2 covers 9 bases. The CDR3 has 16 residues. V trimming: 2 bases; J trimming: 2 bases; junction bases outside the gene matches: 5. The germline V gene has CDR1 SGHTA and CDR2 FQGNSA. The CDR3 bases are TGTGCCAGCAGCTTATATAGCGGGGGCGACACAGATACGCAGTATTTT. Protein: CASSLYSGGDTDTQYF.

This chain connects TRBV6-2 or TRBV6-3 to TRBJ1-5; D may be TRBD1 (6 bases). This CDR3 comprises 14 residues. Looked up from germline, CDR1 is MNHEY and CDR2 is SVGEGT. Trimming left V 5 bases short and J 5 bases short, with 13 bases between. CDR3 DNA: TGTGCCAGCAGTGCACAGGGTTGGTATCAGCCCCAGCATTTT. Protein: CASSAQGWYQPQHF.